The 20 T cell receptor beta chains below all came from one sample that was sequenced in a study of CD8+ T cells in alopecia areata. Sample treatment: oral pan-JAK inhibitor, 5-10 mg twice daily. RNA, once extracted, was reverse transcribed into cDNA for use as the sequencing template. Here immunoSEQ multiplex PCR was the method, and the copy in TCRdb shows in-frame clones only, minus some. The data contain roughly 210,000 clones, around two fifths of them seen just once; the ten biggest clones take up about 2.6%. Sample: CD4+ T cells sorted from blood, taken at approximately week 39, from a patient treated with tofacitinib. These receptors came from a human donor with alopecia areata.

V and J are TRBV29-1 and TRBJ2-1, with TRBD1 matching 7 bases. CDR1 SQVTM and CDR2 ANQGSEA come from the germline V gene. The V segment lost 4 bases and the J segment 10 bases; nucleotides outside the gene matches: 10. This CDR3 is 13 amino acids long. CDR3 coding DNA: TGCAGCGTTGTAACCCTTACAGGGGTGGAGCAGTTCTTC. This gives the protein CSVVTLTGVEQFF.

V usage is TRBV6-5 and J usage is TRBJ2-7; D might be TRBD1 or TRBD2, each matching 6 bases. The germline CDR1 and CDR2 sequences are MNHEY and SVGAGI. The V gene lost 0 bases and the J gene lost 0 bases, with 12 bases spanning the gap. This CDR3 contains 16 residues. The CDR3 spells CASSYSGGQSSYEQYF. CDR3 in DNA: TGTGCCAGCAGTTACTCCGGGGGCCAGAGCTCCTACGAGCAGTACTTC.

The V and J genes are TRBV7-7 and TRBJ2-1; 8 positions match TRBD2. Germline CDR1 SSHAT, CDR2 FNYEAQ (reference sequence). V shed 2 bases, J shed 9 bases, and the junction held 6 bases outside the gene matches. This CDR3 is built from 14 residues. The CDR3 sequence is CASSLISGSGEQFF. The DNA of the CDR3 is TGTGCCAGCAGCTTAATCAGCGGGAGCGGTGAGCAGTTCTTC. The full variable domain, its missing parts supplied by reference TRBV7-7 and TRBJ2-1, is GAGVSQSPRYKVTKRGQDVTLRCDPISSHATLYWYQQALGQGPEFLTYFNYEAQPDKSGLPSDRFSAERPEGSISTLTIQRTEQRDSAMYRCASSLISGSGEQFFGPGTRLTVL.

The rearrangement uses TRBV10-3 and TRBJ2-5; 9 bases fit TRBD2. This CDR3 has 15 residues. Losses at the gene ends were 3 bases for V and 4 bases for J; bases not matched to a gene: 6. Germline CDR1 reads ENHRY; CDR2 reads SYGVKD. For the CDR3, the DNA is TGTGCCATCAGTGACCCGGGACTAGCAGCAGAGACCCAGTACTTC. Protein product: CAISDPGLAAETQYF.

This rearrangement joins TRBV6-1 to TRBJ2-1, with D perhaps TRBD1 or TRBD2 (5 bases each). Per germline, CDR1 MNHNS and CDR2 SASEGT. Trimming pared 11 bases from V and 0 bases from J, leaving 17 bases between. The CDR3 runs to 15 residues. The CDR3: CAGKRDANSYNEQFF. CDR3 sequence (DNA): TGTGCCGGCAAACGGGACGCGAACTCCTACAATGAGCAGTTCTTC.

This clone was observed a handful of times. The gene calls are TRBV4-1 and TRBJ2-3, with 10 bases that match TRBD1. The germline gives CDR1 MGHRA, CDR2 YSYEKL. The CDR3 has 18 residues. V dropped 4 bases and J dropped 2; count of bases not matched to a gene: 12. CDR3 sequence reads: CASSPLGTGEGVTDTQYF. The DNA for the CDR3 is TGCGCCAGCAGCCCCCTCGGGACAGGGGAGGGGGTCACAGATACGCAGTATTTT.

The chain employs TRBV30 and TRBJ2-1; 7 bases are shared with TRBD2. The CDR3 runs 14 residues. V trimming: 2 bases; J trimming: 7 bases; junction bases outside the gene matches: 8. Germline-derived CDR1 and CDR2 are GTSNPN and SVGIG (reference sequence). The CDR3 sequence is CAWSLAVLGNEQFF. The CDR3, as DNA: TGTGCCTGGAGTCTAGCGGTCTTGGGGAATGAGCAGTTCTTC.

This clone was seen a few times. The chain links TRBV6-5 to TRBJ2-5; 9 nucleotides agree with TRBD1. The J segment lost 4 bases and the V segment lost 6 bases, leaving 12 bases of the junction unmatched. This CDR3 has 16 amino acids. Germline V gene lookup returns CDR1 MNHEY and CDR2 SVGAGI. CDR3 DNA: TGTGCCAGCAGCTACGAGGGACAGGGAGGACGAGAGACCCAGTACTTC. Translated: CASSYEGQGGRETQYF.

The chain has TRBV19 and TRBJ2-7, with 14 bases identical to TRBD2. The CDR3 extends over 18 amino acids. In germline, CDR1 is LNHDA, CDR2 SQIVND (reference sequence). V was clipped by 3 bases and J by 0 bases; unmatched bases: 7. Written as DNA, the CDR3 is TGTGCCAGTAGTATCGGACGAGGGACTAGCGGGAGCTCCTACGAGCAGTACTTC. Residues: CASSIGRGTSGSSYEQYF. The entire variable domain, with the rest obtained from reference TRBV19 and TRBJ2-7, is as follows: DGGITQSPKYLFRKEGQNVTLSCEQNLNHDAMYWYRQDPGQGLRLIYYSQIVNDFQKGDIAEGYSVSREKKESFPLTVTSAQKNPTAFYLCASSIGRGTSGSSYEQYFGPGTRLTVT.

This chain joins TRBV4-3 and TRBJ2-3; 8 bases match TRBD2. The germline V gene has CDR1 LGHNA and CDR2 YSLEER. The trim removed 3 bases at V and 6 bases at J, leaving 5 bases unmatched. The CDR3 sequence is 14 residues long. For the CDR3, the DNA is TGCGCCAGCAGCCAGTGGTCGGGAGGGGATACGCAGTATTTT. Translation gives CASSQWSGGDTQYF.

The chain combines TRBV4-1 with TRBJ1-2; tentative D call: TRBD1 (6 bases). Germline CDR1 reads MGHRA; CDR2 reads YSYEKL. Trimming stripped 0 bases from V and 6 bases from J, with 23 bases between. This CDR3 has 18 residues. CDR3 loop: CASSQDDSGHRISDGYTF. CDR3 coding DNA: TGCGCCAGCAGCCAAGACGACTCGGGACACCGGATTTCGGATGGCTACACCTTC.

A few counts support this clone. The genes are TRBV15 and TRBJ2-1; no firm D call. This CDR3 has 16 residues. Trimming took off 0 bases at V and 3 bases at J, with 12 bases between the two ends. Per the germline V gene, CDR1 is LNHNV and CDR2 is YYDKDF (reference sequence). In DNA form, the CDR3 reads TGTGCCACCAGCAGAGAGCGAGGCCGCATCTACAATGAGCAGTTCTTC. Translated, it gives CATSRERGRIYNEQFF.

This chain links TRBV7-2 with TRBJ2-1; the D gene is possibly TRBD2 (6 bases). CDR1 is SGHTA and CDR2 is FQGNSA in the germline V gene. The CDR3 has 15 amino acids. Trimming took 0 bases from V and 7 from J, leaving 13 bases between them. Here the CDR3 reads CASSLAMTRRNEQFF. The CDR3 DNA sequence: TGTGCCAGCAGCTTAGCGATGACTAGAAGGAATGAGCAGTTCTTC.

The table lists this clone with a few counts. The rearrangement joins TRBV5-1 to TRBJ2-6; no firm D call. V was clipped by 1 base and J by 1 base, with 0 bases between them. The CDR3 has 13 amino acids. Germline V gene data show CDR1 as SGHRS and CDR2 as YFSETQ. CDR3 sequence: CASSLSGANVLTF. The DNA of the CDR3 is TGCGCCAGCAGCTTGTCTGGGGCCAACGTCCTGACTTTC.

The rearrangement joins TRBV5-1 to TRBJ2-7; D remains unclear. The V end was cut by 0 bases, the J end by 1 base, with 11 bases between. This CDR3 contains 15 residues. The germline V gene has CDR1 SGHRS and CDR2 YFSETQ. CDR3 coding DNA: TGCGCCAGCAGCTTGGGCGTAGCTGGGTCCTACGAGCAGTACTTC. The encoded protein is CASSLGVAGSYEQYF.

The V call is TRBV4-1, the J call TRBJ2-1; D is unclear. The CDR3 length is 16 residues. Deletions cut 1 base from V and 2 bases from J, with 12 bases between. Germline-derived CDR1 and CDR2 are MGHRA and YSYEKL. CDR3 bases: TGCGCCAGCAGCCAAGTTAGTACCGGAGCCTACAATGAGCAGTTCTTC. This sequence encodes CASSQVSTGAYNEQFF.

This clone came up a few times. The chain uses TRBV2 and TRBJ2-4; unclear D gene. Germline CDR1 and CDR2: SNHLY and FYNNEI. CDR3 length equals 11 residues. Trimming cost V 3 bases and J 8 bases, with 5 bases left between them. The CDR3 loop is CASSERDIQYF. The CDR3 DNA reads as TGTGCCAGCAGTGAGAGAGACATTCAGTACTTC.

This chain connects TRBV29-1 to TRBJ2-3; the D is unclear. This CDR3 has 15 amino acids. Germline lookup yields CDR1 SQVTM and CDR2 ANQGSEA. Trimming pared 6 bases from V and 3 bases from J, leaving 19 bases between. CDR3 in amino acids: CSVGGSVLRTDTQYF. The CDR3 DNA sequence: TGCAGCGTCGGCGGATCGGTATTAAGGACAGATACGCAGTATTTT.

The chain couples TRBV7-3 to TRBJ2-6; perhaps TRBD1 as D (5 bases). The CDR3 length is 15 residues. V was clipped by 4 bases and J by 0 bases, with 7 bases between them. In germline, CDR1 is SGHTA, CDR2 FQGTGA. The CDR3 DNA follows: TGTGCCAGCAGCTCGACAGCCTCTGGGGCCAACGTCCTGACTTTC. It codes for CASSSTASGANVLTF.

This clone was seen a handful of times. The CDR3 spells CSAGGGHPYEQYF. In DNA, the CDR3 is TGCAGCGCCGGGGGCGGACACCCCTACGAGCAGTACTTC. The rearrangement links TRBV29-1 to TRBJ2-7; D may match TRBD1 or TRBD2 (6 bases each). V was trimmed by 7 bases and J by 2 bases, leaving 15 bases between them. CDR3 length: 13 residues. Germline CDR1 reads SQVTM; CDR2 reads ANQGSEA.